The clone carrying this T cell receptor (beta chain) was observed many times. The antigen is not known. The read ends 3 residues early relative to the CDR3; the germline J gene fills the gap. V was pared by 3 bases and J by 4 bases, with 7 bases of the junction left unmatched. The CDR3 spans 15 residues. Germline V gene lookup returns CDR1 DFQATT and CDR2 SNEGSKA (reference sequence). This entry comes from a study of T cell clonality in common variable immunodeficiency. The repertoire was sequenced with immunoSEQ multiplex PCR; TCRdb's copy has only in-frame clones and lacks some. Singletons are absent from the sample, which has around 47,000 clones. Findings and caveats of the study: Common variable immunodeficiency TCR beta sequences reportedly had fewer deletions and N-nucleotide insertions.

This TCR was sampled from a person between 18 and 75 years old in good health. Sequenced: peripheral blood mononuclear cells. This rearrangement joins TRBV20-1 to TRBJ2-3, with 10 bases that match TRBD2. The CDR3 protein is CSASRGLAKADTQYF. CDR3 DNA (partial): TGCAGTGCTAGCCGGGGACTAGCGAAGGCAGATACG.